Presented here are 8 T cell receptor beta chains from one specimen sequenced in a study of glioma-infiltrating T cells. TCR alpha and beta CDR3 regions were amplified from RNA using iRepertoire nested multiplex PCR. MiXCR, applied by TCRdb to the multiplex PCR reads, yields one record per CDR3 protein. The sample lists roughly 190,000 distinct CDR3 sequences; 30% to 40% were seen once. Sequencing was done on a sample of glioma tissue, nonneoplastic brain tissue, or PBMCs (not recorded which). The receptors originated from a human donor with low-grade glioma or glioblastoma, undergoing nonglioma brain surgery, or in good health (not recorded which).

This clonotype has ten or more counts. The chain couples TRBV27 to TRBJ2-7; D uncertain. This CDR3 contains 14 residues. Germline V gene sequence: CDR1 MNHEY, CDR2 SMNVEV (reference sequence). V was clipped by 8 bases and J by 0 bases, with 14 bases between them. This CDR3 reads CASGVTFSSYEQYF. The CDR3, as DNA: TGTGCCAGCGGTGTGACATTTAGCTCCTACGAGCAGTACTTC.

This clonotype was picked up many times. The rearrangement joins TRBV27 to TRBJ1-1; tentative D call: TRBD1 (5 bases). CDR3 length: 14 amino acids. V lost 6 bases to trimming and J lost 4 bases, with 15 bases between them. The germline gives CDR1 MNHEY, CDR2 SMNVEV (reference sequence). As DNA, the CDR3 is TGTGCCAGCAGCGAATCAGGGCCGACCACTGAAGCTTTCTTT. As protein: CASSESGPTTEAFF.

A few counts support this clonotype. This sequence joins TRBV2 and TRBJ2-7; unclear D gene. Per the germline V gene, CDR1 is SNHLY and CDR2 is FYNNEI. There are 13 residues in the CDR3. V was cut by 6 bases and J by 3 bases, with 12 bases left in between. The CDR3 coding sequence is TGTGCCAGCAGCCCAATGATCAACTACGAGCAGTACTTC. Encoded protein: CASSPMINYEQYF.

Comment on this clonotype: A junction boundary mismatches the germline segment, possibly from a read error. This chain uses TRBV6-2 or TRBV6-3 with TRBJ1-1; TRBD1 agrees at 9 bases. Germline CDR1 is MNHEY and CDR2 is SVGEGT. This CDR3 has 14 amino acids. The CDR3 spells CASSRDRVDTEALF. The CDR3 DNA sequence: TGTGCCAGCAGTAGGGACAGGGTGGACACTGAAGCTCTCTTT.

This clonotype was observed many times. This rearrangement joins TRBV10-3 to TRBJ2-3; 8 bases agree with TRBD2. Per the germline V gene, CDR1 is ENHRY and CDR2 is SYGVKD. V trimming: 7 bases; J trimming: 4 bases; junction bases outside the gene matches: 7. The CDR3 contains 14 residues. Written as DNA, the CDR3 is TGTGCCATCAAAGGCGGGAGGATTGCAGATACGCAGTATTTT. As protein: CAIKGGRIADTQYF.

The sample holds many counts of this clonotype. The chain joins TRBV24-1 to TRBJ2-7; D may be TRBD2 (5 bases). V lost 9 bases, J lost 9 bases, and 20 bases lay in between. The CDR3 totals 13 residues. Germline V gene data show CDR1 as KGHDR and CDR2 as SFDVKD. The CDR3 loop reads CATERADLPGQYF. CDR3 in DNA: TGTGCCACCGAGAGGGCGGACTTGCCGGGGCAGTACTTC.

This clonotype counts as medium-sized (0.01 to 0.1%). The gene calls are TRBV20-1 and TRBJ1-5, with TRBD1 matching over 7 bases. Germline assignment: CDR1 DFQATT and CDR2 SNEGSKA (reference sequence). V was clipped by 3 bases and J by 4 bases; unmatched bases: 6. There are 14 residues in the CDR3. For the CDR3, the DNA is TGCAGTGCTAGCCGGGACAGCCAAAATCAGCCCCAGCATTTT. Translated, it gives CSASRDSQNQPQHF.

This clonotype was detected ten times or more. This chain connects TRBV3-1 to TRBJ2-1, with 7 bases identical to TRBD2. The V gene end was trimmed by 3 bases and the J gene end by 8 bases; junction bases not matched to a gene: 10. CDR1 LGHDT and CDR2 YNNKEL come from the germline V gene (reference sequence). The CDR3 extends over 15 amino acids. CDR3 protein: CASSHSAGVTHEQFF. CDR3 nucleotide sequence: TGTGCCAGCAGCCATTCCGCGGGAGTAACCCATGAGCAGTTCTTC.